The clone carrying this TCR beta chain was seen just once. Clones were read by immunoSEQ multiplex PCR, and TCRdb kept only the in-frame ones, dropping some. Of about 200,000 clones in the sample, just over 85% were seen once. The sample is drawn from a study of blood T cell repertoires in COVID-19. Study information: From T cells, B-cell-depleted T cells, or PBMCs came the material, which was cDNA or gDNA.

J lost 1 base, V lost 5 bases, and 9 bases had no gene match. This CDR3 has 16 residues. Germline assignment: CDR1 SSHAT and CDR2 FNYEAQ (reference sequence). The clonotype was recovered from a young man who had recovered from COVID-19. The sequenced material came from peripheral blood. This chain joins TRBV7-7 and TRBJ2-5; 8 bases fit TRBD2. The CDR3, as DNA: TGTGCCAGCAGCCGGGGGGGTGGGTACACCCAAGAGACCCAGTACTTC. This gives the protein CASSRGGGYTQETQYF.